Shown below are 24 T cell receptor beta chains from a single sample sequenced in a study of cytomegalovirus exposure and HLA in healthy donors. The data were produced by immunoSEQ multiplex PCR, yet TCRdb's version contains in-frame clones alone and is incomplete. This table has more than 90,000 clones, 86% appearing once. Sample: PBMCs. The receptors were gathered from a man aged 18 to 35 in good health and CMV-seronegative.

V is TRBV12-5 and J is TRBJ2-7; 11 bases fit TRBD2. With 5 bases clipped from V and 4 bases from J, the junction kept 7 bases outside the gene matches. The CDR3 extends over 15 amino acids. Germline V lookup: CDR1 LGHNT, CDR2 FRNRAP. The DNA for the CDR3 is TGTGCTAGTGGTCTTAGCGGGAGGGCCGGGTACGAGCAGTACTTC. Translated: CASGLSGRAGYEQYF.

The chain recombines TRBV19 with TRBJ2-2, with D maybe TRBD1 (6 bases). Germline CDR1 LNHDA, CDR2 SQIVND (reference sequence). This CDR3 has 16 amino acids. V lost 3 bases and J 4 bases, leaving 15 bases between the germline ends. The CDR3 sequence is CASSMRTEIFTGELFF. The CDR3 DNA is TGTGCCAGTAGTATGCGGACAGAGATTTTCACCGGGGAGCTGTTTTTT.

The chain carries TRBV5-1 and TRBJ1-1, with D tentatively TRBD1 (6 bases). Looked up from germline, CDR1 is SGHRS and CDR2 is YFSETQ. The CDR3 loop spans 17 amino acids. The V and J ends lost 4 bases and 5 bases respectively, with 24 bases between them. CDR3 sequence reads: CASSELQGPQSLTEAFF. The CDR3, as DNA: TGCGCCAGCAGCGAGTTACAGGGACCTCAGTCCCTTACTGAAGCTTTCTTT. Based on the CDR3 plus reference TRBV5-1 and TRBJ1-1, the full variable domain is KAGVTQTPRYLIKTRGQQVTLSCSPISGHRSVSWYQQTPGQGLQFLFEYFSETQRNKGNFPGRFSGRQFSNSRSEMNVSTLELGDSALYLCASSELQGPQSLTEAFFGQGTRLTVV.

J is TRBJ2-6 and V is TRBV7-2; 8 nucleotides align to TRBD1. The V segment lost 4 bases and the J segment 4 bases; nucleotides outside the gene matches: 6. This CDR3 has 16 residues. In germline, CDR1 is SGHTA, CDR2 FQGNSA. CDR3 amino acids: CASSSGTGTGANVLTF. The CDR3 nucleotides read TGTGCCAGCAGCTCGGGGACAGGAACCGGGGCCAACGTCCTGACTTTC.

The chain carries TRBV19 and TRBJ1-1; 9 nucleotides agree with TRBD1. The CDR3 has 16 residues. Unmatched junction bases numbered 10, after V lost 3 bases and J lost 5 bases. Germline values: CDR1 LNHDA, CDR2 SQIVND (reference sequence). The CDR3 spells CASSIGTGGRPTEAFF. CDR3 coding DNA: TGTGCCAGTAGTATCGGTACAGGGGGCCGACCGACTGAAGCTTTCTTT.

The genes are TRBV6-1 and TRBJ2-7; 10 positions agree with TRBD1. The junction had 9 bases not matched to a gene; V was cut back by 8 bases and J by 5 bases. Germline lookup yields CDR1 MNHNS and CDR2 SASEGT. CDR3 length: 14 residues. CDR3: CASLVDRGHHEQYF. CDR3 in DNA: TGTGCCAGCTTAGTCGACAGGGGGCACCACGAGCAGTACTTC.

DNA of the CDR3: TGTGCCAGCAGCTATTCAGGGGCTAGCACAGATACGCAGTATTTT. Protein sequence: CASSYSGASTDTQYF. This chain joins TRBV5-6 and TRBJ2-3; D may be TRBD1 (6 bases). The germline V and J ends were trimmed by 3 bases and 0 bases, with 11 bases remaining between them. The CDR3 extends over 15 amino acids. Germline lookup yields CDR1 SGHDT and CDR2 YYEEEE.

The chain links TRBV27 to TRBJ1-2, with D possibly TRBD1 on 5 matching bases. Trimming left V 5 bases short and J 3 bases short, with 10 bases between. In germline, CDR1 is MNHEY, CDR2 SMNVEV (reference sequence). CDR3 length equals 13 residues. The CDR3: CASSPGQDYGYTF. Here the CDR3 DNA reads TGTGCCAGCAGTCCTGGACAAGACTATGGCTACACCTTC.

This rearrangement joins TRBV2 to TRBJ2-3; no reliable D call. CDR1 is SNHLY, CDR2 FYNNEI, per germline. V was clipped by 0 bases and J by 10 bases, with 11 bases between them. This CDR3 spans 13 amino acids. The CDR3 DNA follows: TGTGCCAGCAGTGAAGCGGCAGGTTATGCGCAGTATTTT. As protein: CASSEAAGYAQYF. Filled out from reference TRBV2 and TRBJ2-3, the complete variable domain reads EPEVTQTPSHQVTQMGQEVILRCVPISNHLYFYWYRQILGQKVEFLVSFYNNEISEKSEIFDDQFSVERPDGSNFTLKIRSTKLEDSAMYFCASSEAAGYAQYFGPGTRLTVL.

This chain uses TRBV4-2 with TRBJ1-3; a weak D match, TRBD1 (5 bases). V lost 0 bases and J 2 bases, leaving 8 bases between the germline ends. CDR3 length equals 15 residues. Germline loops: CDR1 LGHNA, CDR2 YNFKEQ. The CDR3 sequence: CASSQDGRAGNTIYF. The CDR3 nucleotides are TGTGCCAGCAGCCAAGATGGCAGGGCTGGAAACACCATATATTTT.

The genes are TRBV7-6 and TRBJ2-2; TRBD2 might be the D (6 bases). With 3 bases removed from V and 0 bases from J, the gap between germline ends came to 11 bases. This CDR3 comprises 16 residues. CDR1 is SGHVS and CDR2 is FNYEAQ in the germline V gene. The CDR3 loop reads CASSLARGPNTGELFF. The DNA of the CDR3 is TGTGCCAGCAGCTTGGCGCGGGGCCCGAACACCGGGGAGCTGTTTTTT.

This chain joins TRBV18 and TRBJ2-7, with D possibly TRBD2 on 5 matching bases. From germline, CDR1 is KGHSH and CDR2 LQKENI. This CDR3 has 15 amino acids. V was clipped by 1 base and J by 2 bases, with 12 bases between them. CDR3 in amino acids: CASSPLPDSAYEQYF. CDR3 coding DNA: TGTGCCAGCTCACCACTTCCGGACTCAGCCTACGAGCAGTACTTC.

This chain uses TRBV28 with TRBJ1-2, with D unresolved. Looked up from germline, CDR1 is MDHEN and CDR2 is SYDVKM. The V end was cut by 5 bases, the J end by 4 bases, with 8 bases between. The CDR3 is 12 amino acids. The CDR3 sequence: CASSQRAYGYTF. The CDR3 region has the DNA TGTGCCAGCAGTCAGAGGGCCTATGGCTACACCTTC.

The V and J genes are TRBV6-5 and TRBJ1-2; TRBD1 matches at 7 bases. The germline V gene encodes CDR1 MNHEY and CDR2 SVGAGI. The CDR3 consists of 15 residues. Unmatched junction bases numbered 7, after V lost 5 bases and J lost 1 base. Written as DNA, the CDR3 is TGTGCCAGCAGTCTTAGGACAGGTTATAACTATGGCTACACCTTC. Translation gives CASSLRTGYNYGYTF.

This rearrangement joins TRBV5-1 to TRBJ2-3, with TRBD2 matching 14 bases. The V gene's germline CDR1 is SGHRS and CDR2 YFSETQ. V shed 4 bases and J 1 base; nucleotides not matched to a gene: 11. The CDR3 has 19 residues. The DNA for the CDR3 is TGCGCCAGCAGCACGAGAGGGACTAGCGGGGGCCTCCGCACAGATACGCAGTATTTT. Translated, it gives CASSTRGTSGGLRTDTQYF.

The chain uses TRBV30 and TRBJ1-6; TRBD1 matches 10 bases. Germline trimming cut 4 bases from V and 7 bases from J; bases unmatched to any gene: 13. Germline loops: CDR1 GTSNPN, CDR2 SVGIG (reference sequence). The CDR3 is 17 residues long. This CDR3 is CAWKPVTGGLWNSPLHF. CDR3 DNA: TGTGCCTGGAAGCCTGTGACAGGGGGCTTGTGGAATTCACCCCTCCACTTT.

This clone was counted a few times. This chain links TRBV10-3 with TRBJ1-1; 7 bases are shared with TRBD1. V lost 6 bases to trimming and J lost 0 bases; unmatched junction nucleotides: 7. Germline values: CDR1 ENHRY, CDR2 SYGVKD. The CDR3 extends over 15 amino acids. The CDR3, as DNA: TGTGCCATCAGGGCCACCGGGACAGTGAACACTGAAGCTTTCTTT. Its protein product is CAIRATGTVNTEAFF.

The chain has TRBV30 and TRBJ2-7, with 7 bases matching TRBD2. The CDR3 is made up of 15 amino acids. The germline V gene encodes CDR1 GTSNPN and CDR2 SVGIG (reference sequence). After removal of 0 bases from V and 4 bases from J, the junction contained 9 bases not matched to a gene. CDR3 sequence (DNA): TGTGCCTGGAGTGTACCAGGGAGGGGTTTGTACGAGCAGTACTTC. It encodes CAWSVPGRGLYEQYF.

This clone was picked up one time. This sequence joins TRBV25-1 and TRBJ1-4; 8 nucleotides align to TRBD1. The CDR3 length is 15 residues. Trimming cost V 4 bases and J 5 bases; bases outside gene matches: 6. CDR1 MGHDK and CDR2 SYGVNS come from the germline V gene. The CDR3 is CASSASGGRNEKLFF. The CDR3 bases are TGTGCCAGCAGTGCCTCAGGGGGCCGGAATGAAAAACTGTTTTTT.

The genes are TRBV28 and TRBJ1-1, with D perhaps TRBD1 (5 bases). The CDR3 loop spans 15 amino acids. Germline loops: CDR1 MDHEN, CDR2 SYDVKM. The V end lost 2 bases, the J end lost 1 base, and 11 bases lay between the germline ends. This chain's CDR3 is CASSLIGQGNTEAFF. The CDR3 DNA sequence: TGTGCCAGCAGTTTAATCGGCCAGGGGAACACTGAAGCTTTCTTT.

The CDR3 sequence: CASEGVRNEQFF. The CDR3, as DNA: TGTGCCAGCGAGGGAGTTCGCAATGAGCAGTTCTTC. The chain combines TRBV6-1 with TRBJ2-1; weak D call: TRBD2 (5 bases). V lost 8 bases and J 6 bases, leaving 11 bases between the germline ends. Germline lookup yields CDR1 MNHNS and CDR2 SASEGT. This CDR3 contains 12 residues.

A single count supports this clone. The chain carries TRBV18 and TRBJ1-1, with unresolved D. Germline V gene sequence: CDR1 KGHSH, CDR2 LQKENI. The CDR3 runs 12 residues. Trimming removed 5 bases from V and 8 bases from J, with 12 bases in between. This CDR3 reads CASSVLTDEAFF. The CDR3, as DNA: TGTGCCAGCTCAGTTCTTACAGACGAAGCTTTCTTT.

Written as DNA, the CDR3 is TGTGCCAGCACTACAGGCCTTGCGGGAGGATCCTACAATGAGCAGTTCTTC. It specifies CASTTGLAGGSYNEQFF. The V gene is TRBV27, the J gene TRBJ2-1; 8 nucleotides align to TRBD2. With V trimmed by 7 bases and J by 1 base, 12 bases remained unmatched. CDR1 MNHEY and CDR2 SMNVEV come from the germline V gene (reference sequence). The CDR3 contains 17 residues.

The chain joins TRBV5-1 to TRBJ1-3; D ambiguous. Per germline, CDR1 SGHRS and CDR2 YFSETQ. This CDR3 contains 16 residues. V was pared by 3 bases and J by 1 base, with 14 bases between. In DNA, the CDR3 is TGCGCCAGCAGCTCCTCCGGAGGTTATTCTGGAAACACCATATATTTT. Protein: CASSSSGGYSGNTIYF.